The present TCR beta chain was sequenced within a study of blood T cells in healthy people across ages. No fewer than 6.5 million PBMCs went into each sample. With 0 bases clipped from V and 0 bases from J, the junction kept 5 bases outside the gene matches. Germline V gene sequence: CDR1 SEHNR, CDR2 FQNEAQ (reference sequence). The CDR3 runs to 18 residues. As concerns this clonotype: Antigen specificity is unknown.

PCR was performed a second time for about 7 to 12 cycles using a sample-barcoded 5' primer and a J-beta primer mix. Every cDNA molecule carried a tag from a template-switch adaptor bearing 12 random nucleotides. CDR3-containing paired-end reads numbered at least 2.5 million in each sample. In TCRdb, the 5' RACE reads were re-called with MiXCR into one record per CDR3 protein. The sample lists approximately 2,000,000 distinct CDR3 sequences, around 40% occurring once. Overall study results and limits: CMV status of donors was unknown, possibly confounding expanded clonotype changes.

The genes are TRBV7-9 and TRBJ2-3; TRBD2 matches 11 bases. The TCR was taken from a human donor in good health. Sequenced material: blood. CDR3 DNA sequence: TGTGCCAGCAGCTTAGCCGCCAGACTAGCGGGAAGCACAGATACGCAGTATTTT. Amino acid sequence: CASSLAARLAGSTDTQYF.